Given below is one T cell receptor (beta chain) in context. TCRdb's table, derived via immunoSEQ multiplex PCR, lists solely in-frame clones and lacks some. The sample consists of about 80,000 clones, more than 70% of them appearing once. CDR1 is SGHTA and CDR2 is FQGNSA in the germline V gene. This CDR3 is 13 amino acids long. The V end was cut by 0 bases, the J end by 3 bases, with 3 bases between. The data are from a study of blood T cell repertoires in COVID-19. Study-wide background: The origin of the acute and convalescent COVID-19 samples was the United States, Italy and Spain.

Material: peripheral blood. This chain links TRBV7-2 with TRBJ2-1; D remains unclear. The source of this sequence is an elderly man with active or convalescent COVID-19. CDR3 residues: CASSLARYNEQFF. The CDR3 coding sequence is TGTGCCAGCAGCTTAGCCCGCTACAATGAGCAGTTCTTC. Based on the CDR3 plus reference TRBV7-2 and TRBJ2-1, the full variable domain is GAGVSQSPSNKVTEKGKDVELRCDPISGHTALYWYRQSLGQGLEFLIYFQGNSAPDKSGLPSDRFSAERTGGSVSTLTIQRTQQEDSAVYLCASSLARYNEQFFGPGTRLTVL.